Each of the 20 T cell receptor beta chains below was sequenced from the same sample in a study of OX40 agonist ivuxolimab in advanced cancers. Measured with immunoSEQ multiplex PCR; TCRdb has only the in-frame clones, and not every one. The sample carries tens of thousands of clones, approximately 88% recorded once. Specimen: CD4+ or CD8+ T cells sorted from blood, collected in a trial of the OX40 agonist ivuxolimab. All receptors come from an adult with an advanced solid tumor such as melanoma, head and neck, liver or kidney cancer.

The V and J genes are TRBV4-1 and TRBJ2-1; D is possibly TRBD1 (6 bases). Germline CDR1 MGHRA, CDR2 YSYEKL. This CDR3 has 19 amino acids. The V and J ends lost 4 bases and 0 bases respectively, with 22 bases between them. The CDR3 spells CASSPLGGVARGSYNEQFF. In DNA form, the CDR3 reads TGCGCCAGCAGCCCCTTAGGGGGAGTAGCGCGCGGCTCCTACAATGAGCAGTTCTTC.

The chain is built from TRBV7-9 and TRBJ1-6, with TRBD1 matching over 12 bases. CDR3 length equals 15 residues. The J segment lost 9 bases and the V segment lost 5 bases, leaving 5 bases of the junction unmatched. Germline assignment: CDR1 SEHNR and CDR2 FQNEAQ (reference sequence). The CDR3 reads CASSTPGQGASPLHF. The CDR3 nucleotides are TGTGCCAGCAGCACGCCGGGACAGGGGGCTTCACCCCTCCACTTT. Drawing the rest from reference TRBV7-9 and TRBJ1-6, the complete variable domain is DTGVSQNPRHKITKRGQNVTFRCDPISEHNRLYWYRQTLGQGPEFLTYFQNEAQLEKSRLLSDRFSAERPKGSFSTLEIQRTEQGDSAMYLCASSTPGQGASPLHFGNGTRLTVT.

The chain joins TRBV5-1 to TRBJ1-5, with 8 bases matching TRBD1. The CDR3 consists of 15 residues. J was trimmed by 6 bases and V by 2 bases; bases with no gene match: 7. CDR1 is SGHRS, CDR2 YFSETQ, per germline. CDR3 DNA sequence: TGCGCCAGCAGCTTTAATCCAGGGGGCGGTCAGCCCCAGCATTTT. Translated: CASSFNPGGGQPQHF.

The chain is built from TRBV7-2 and TRBJ1-3; D is ambiguous. The CDR3 runs 14 residues. CDR1 is SGHTA and CDR2 is FQGNSA in the germline V gene. Trimming removed 0 bases from V and 1 base from J, with 4 bases in between. CDR3 bases: TGTGCCAGCAGCTTAGCAGGGTCTGGAAACACCATATATTTT. This encodes CASSLAGSGNTIYF.

This rearrangement joins TRBV5-6 to TRBJ1-2, with 10 bases matching TRBD1. Germline CDR1 and CDR2: SGHDT and YYEEEE. Trimming cost V 4 bases and J 4 bases; bases outside gene matches: 13. The CDR3 contains 17 residues. The CDR3 region is CASSPNVRDRGPYGYTF. In DNA, the CDR3 is TGTGCCAGCAGCCCGAATGTCAGGGACAGGGGTCCCTATGGCTACACCTTC.

The gene calls are TRBV2 and TRBJ2-3; 8 bases map to TRBD1. There are 16 residues in the CDR3. Germline CDR1 and CDR2: SNHLY and FYNNEI. V shed 7 bases and J 5 bases; nucleotides not matched to a gene: 14. As DNA, the CDR3 is TGTGCCAGCAAGATCCAGGGGGCGCGGGCGAGAGATACGCAGTATTTT. Its translation: CASKIQGARARDTQYF.

This clone was observed once. This chain connects TRBV7-9 to TRBJ2-1, with 7 bases lining up with TRBD1. Unmatched junction bases numbered 10, after V lost 6 bases and J lost 8 bases. The CDR3 is 14 residues long. Germline V gives CDR1 SEHNR, CDR2 FQNEAQ (reference sequence). Here the CDR3 DNA reads TGTGCCAGCAGAAGACAGGGCGGTCAGGATGAGCAGTTCTTC. Amino acids: CASRRQGGQDEQFF.

V and J are TRBV5-6 and TRBJ2-7; no definite D call. Germline loops: CDR1 SGHDT, CDR2 YYEEEE. Between the trimmed V and J ends, which lost 0 bases and 0 bases, there was a span of 4 bases. This CDR3 region has 13 residues. The CDR3 sequence: CASSLGHSYEQYV. The CDR3 DNA reads TGTGCCAGCAGCTTGGGACACTCCTACGAGCAGTACGTC.

The chain is built from TRBV19 and TRBJ1-1; D uncertain. The CDR3 is made up of 13 amino acids. V was clipped by 1 base and J by 8 bases, with 11 bases between them. Per germline, CDR1 LNHDA and CDR2 SQIVND (reference sequence). CDR3 DNA: TGTGCCAGTAGTATAGGTGGGAGTCTAGAAGCTTTCTTT. It is translated as CASSIGGSLEAFF. The entire variable domain, with the rest obtained from reference TRBV19 and TRBJ1-1, is as follows: DGGITQSPKYLFRKEGQNVTLSCEQNLNHDAMYWYRQDPGQGLRLIYYSQIVNDFQKGDIAEGYSVSREKKESFPLTVTSAQKNPTAFYLCASSIGGSLEAFFGQGTRLTVV.

The gene calls are TRBV5-1 and TRBJ2-2, with D unclear. Germline CDR1 reads SGHRS; CDR2 reads YFSETQ. V lost 2 bases and J lost 1, with 6 bases in between. The CDR3 sequence is 14 residues long. The CDR3 here is CASSFSGNTGELFF. The CDR3 coding sequence is TGCGCCAGCAGCTTTAGTGGGAACACCGGGGAGCTGTTTTTT. Full variable domain (rest looked up from reference TRBV5-1 and TRBJ2-2): KAGVTQTPRYLIKTRGQQVTLSCSPISGHRSVSWYQQTPGQGLQFLFEYFSETQRNKGNFPGRFSGRQFSNSRSEMNVSTLELGDSALYLCASSFSGNTGELFFGEGSRLTVL.

The J gene is TRBJ2-1, the V gene TRBV5-8; D not resolved. V was shortened by 5 bases and J by 6 bases, with 18 bases between the two germline ends. Germline V gives CDR1 SGHTS, CDR2 YDEGEE. The CDR3 is 15 residues long. CDR3 sequence (DNA): TGTGCCAGCAGACCCCTTACCGATCGACGCAATGAGCAGTTCTTC. Its translation: CASRPLTDRRNEQFF.

This clone has only one observation. V and J are TRBV30 and TRBJ1-5; possible D gene TRBD1, 5 bases. V lost 0 bases to trimming and J lost 8 bases, with 11 bases between them. The CDR3 is made up of 13 amino acids. Germline loops: CDR1 GTSNPN, CDR2 SVGIG (reference sequence). For the CDR3, the DNA is TGTGCCTGGAGTGTACAGGTAGGAGAGCCCCAGCATTTT. It yields the protein CAWSVQVGEPQHF.

The rearrangement joins TRBV4-1 to TRBJ1-1, with unresolved D. The CDR3 consists of 13 residues. Trimming took 3 bases from V and 7 from J, leaving 12 bases between them. In germline, CDR1 is MGHRA, CDR2 YSYEKL. CDR3 in amino acids: CASSHHQESEAFF. CDR3 in DNA: TGCGCCAGCAGCCACCACCAGGAGAGTGAAGCTTTCTTT.

The genes are TRBV5-4 and TRBJ2-1; no reliable D call. This CDR3 is built from 14 residues. Germline V CDR1 and CDR2: SGHNT, YYREEE (reference sequence). The V and J ends lost 6 bases and 3 bases respectively, with 13 bases between them. CDR3 nucleotide sequence: TGTGCCAGCACGAGTGACGTATACTACAATGAGCAGTTCTTC. It is translated as CASTSDVYYNEQFF.

This chain connects TRBV21-1 to TRBJ1-2. TRBV21-1 constitutes a pseudogene. The CDR3 length is 14 residues. DNA of the CDR3: TGTGCCAGCAGCAAAGGTGGAGAGGGCCATGGCTACACCTTC. Protein sequence: CASSKGGEGHGYTF.

The chain uses TRBV4-3 and TRBJ2-7, with D perhaps TRBD1 (5 bases). Germline CDR1 reads LGHNA; CDR2 reads YSLEER. The ends were cut back, 4 bases at V and 2 bases at J, with 12 bases in the middle. The CDR3 covers 14 residues. In DNA form, the CDR3 reads TGCGCCAGCAGCCCTGGGGCAGGGCCCTACGAGCAGTACTTC. This sequence encodes CASSPGAGPYEQYF.

The rearrangement uses TRBV6-5 and TRBJ2-2; D is ambiguous. V dropped 8 bases and J dropped 6 bases, with 4 bases sitting between them. The CDR3 loop spans 10 amino acids. Germline CDR1 is MNHEY and CDR2 is SVGAGI. As DNA, the CDR3 is TGTGCCAGCGGTTCCGGGGAGCTGTTTTTT. Translated: CASGSGELFF.

The chain employs TRBV6-1 and TRBJ1-5; D unclear. Germline CDR1 is MNHNS and CDR2 is SASEGT. Trimming stripped 7 bases from V and 2 bases from J, with 6 bases between. This CDR3 is 12 amino acids long. CDR3 protein: CASTGGNQPQHF. CDR3 DNA: TGTGCCAGCACTGGGGGCAATCAGCCCCAGCATTTT.

The V and J genes are TRBV10-3 and TRBJ1-2; perhaps TRBD1 as D (6 bases). The germline gives CDR1 ENHRY, CDR2 SYGVKD. The CDR3 runs to 14 residues. The germline V and J ends were trimmed by 6 bases and 4 bases, with 15 bases remaining between them. The CDR3 loop reads CAISLGQQGYGYTF. The CDR3 region has the DNA TGTGCCATCAGCCTCGGACAGCAGGGCTATGGCTACACCTTC.

The V gene is TRBV27, the J gene TRBJ1-1; TRBD1 is a possible D gene (5 bases). This CDR3 region has 14 residues. V gave up 0 bases and J gave up 8 bases, with 13 bases separating them. Germline CDR1 MNHEY, CDR2 SMNVEV (reference sequence). CDR3 nucleotides: TGTGCCAGCAGTTTATCGGGGGGACTATCGGAAGCTTTCTTT. Amino acid sequence: CASSLSGGLSEAFF.